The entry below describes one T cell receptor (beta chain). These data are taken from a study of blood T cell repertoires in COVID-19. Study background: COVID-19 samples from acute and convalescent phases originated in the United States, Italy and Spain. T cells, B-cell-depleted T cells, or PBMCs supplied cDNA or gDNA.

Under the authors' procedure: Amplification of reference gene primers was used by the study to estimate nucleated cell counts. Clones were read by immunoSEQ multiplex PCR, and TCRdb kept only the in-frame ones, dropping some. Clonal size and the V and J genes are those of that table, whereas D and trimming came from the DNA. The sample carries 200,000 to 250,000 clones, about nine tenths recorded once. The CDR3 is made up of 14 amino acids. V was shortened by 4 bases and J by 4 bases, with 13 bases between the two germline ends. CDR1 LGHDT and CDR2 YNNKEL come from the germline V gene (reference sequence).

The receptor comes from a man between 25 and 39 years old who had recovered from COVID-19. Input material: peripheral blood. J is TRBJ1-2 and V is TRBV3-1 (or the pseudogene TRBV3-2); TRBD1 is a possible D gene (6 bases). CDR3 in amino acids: CASSPHDRPYGYTF. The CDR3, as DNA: TGTGCCAGCAGCCCTCATGACAGGCCCTATGGCTACACCTTC.